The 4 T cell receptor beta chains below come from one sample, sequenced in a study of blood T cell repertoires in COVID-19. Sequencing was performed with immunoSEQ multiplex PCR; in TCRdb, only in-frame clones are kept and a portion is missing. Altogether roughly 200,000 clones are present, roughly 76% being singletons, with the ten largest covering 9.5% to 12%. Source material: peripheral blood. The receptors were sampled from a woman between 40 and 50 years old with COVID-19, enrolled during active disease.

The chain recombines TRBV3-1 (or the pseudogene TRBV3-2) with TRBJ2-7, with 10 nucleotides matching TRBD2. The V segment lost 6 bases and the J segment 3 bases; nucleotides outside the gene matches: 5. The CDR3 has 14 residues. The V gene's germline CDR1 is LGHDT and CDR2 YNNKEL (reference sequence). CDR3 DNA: TGTGCCAGCAGTCGGACTAGCGGAGACTACGAGCAGTACTTC. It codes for CASSRTSGDYEQYF.

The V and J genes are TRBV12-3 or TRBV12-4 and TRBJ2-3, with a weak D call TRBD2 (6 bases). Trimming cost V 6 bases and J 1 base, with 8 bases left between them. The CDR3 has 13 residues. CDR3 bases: TGTGCCAGCAGGGCTAGCGGCACAGATACGCAGTATTTT. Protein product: CASRASGTDTQYF.

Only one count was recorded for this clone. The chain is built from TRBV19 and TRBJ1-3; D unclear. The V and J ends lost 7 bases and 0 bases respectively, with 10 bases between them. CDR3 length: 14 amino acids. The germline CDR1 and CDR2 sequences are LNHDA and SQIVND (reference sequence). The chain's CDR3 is CASTRVSSGNTIYF. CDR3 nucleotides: TGTGCCAGTACTCGGGTGAGCTCTGGAAACACCATATATTTT.

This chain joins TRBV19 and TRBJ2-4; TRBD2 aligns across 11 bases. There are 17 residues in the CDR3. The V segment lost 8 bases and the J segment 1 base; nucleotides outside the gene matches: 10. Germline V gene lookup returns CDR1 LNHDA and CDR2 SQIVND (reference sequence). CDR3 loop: CASQTIAGGGAKNIQYF. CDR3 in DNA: TGTGCCAGTCAAACCATAGCGGGAGGGGGGGCCAAAAACATTCAGTACTTC.